This TCR beta chain was sequenced during a study of CD8+CD57+ T cells in acquired aplastic anemia. Across the study: DNA recovered from sorted CD4+ and CD8+ cells had a mean of about 3.5 ug. General study findings and limits: Sharing between patients and controls was observed for twenty-nine CD8+ CDR3 sequences. CD8+ Simpson's diversity did not differ significantly between patients and controls.

All sequencing subjects had displayed CD8+CD57+ cell expansion on flow cytometry. Among the patients, all had severe acquired aplastic anemia. The use of genomic DNA as template underpinned the TCR beta VDJ and CDR3 profiling. Each CDR3 protein gets one entry after TCRdb re-called the reads with MiXCR. The sample has approximately 250,000 distinct CDR3 sequences, approximately 79% seen once; the top ten hold over 35%. For this clonotype: Its target is unknown.

With 9 bases removed from V and 0 bases from J, the gap between germline ends came to 8 bases. The CDR3 totals 12 residues. The material sequenced was sorted CD4+, CD8+, or CD8+CD57+ T cells (not recorded which) from PBMCs. The TCR sequence derives from a human donor with aplastic anemia. This chain links TRBV12-3 or TRBV12-4 with TRBJ1-2, with D uncertain. The CDR3 DNA is TGTGCCAGGAGCCAAGCTAACTATGGCTACACCTTC. Protein sequence: CARSQANYGYTF.